A single sample is the source of the 2 T cell receptor beta chains below, sequenced in a study of OX40 agonist ivuxolimab in advanced cancers. The method was immunoSEQ multiplex PCR; TCRdb's version includes in-frame clones alone and lacks a portion of them. The sample records around 34,000 clones, about 76% being singletons. Sequences were derived from CD4+ or CD8+ T cells sorted from blood, sampled in a trial of the OX40 agonist ivuxolimab. These receptors originate from an adult with an advanced solid tumor such as melanoma, head and neck, liver or kidney cancer.

This clone is medium-sized (0.01 to 0.1%) in the sample. V is TRBV6-5 and J is TRBJ1-1; 9 nucleotides match TRBD1. CDR1 is MNHEY, CDR2 SVGAGI, per germline. Germline trimming cut 6 bases from V and 10 bases from J; bases unmatched to any gene: 12. This CDR3 region has 14 residues. CDR3 protein: CASSLGQGVNGAFF. As DNA, the CDR3 is TGTGCCAGCAGCTTGGGACAGGGTGTTAACGGAGCTTTCTTT.

The chain has TRBV6-5 and TRBJ2-3; the D gene is possibly TRBD1 (5 bases). CDR3 length: 12 residues. Germline assignment: CDR1 MNHEY and CDR2 SVGAGI. V lost 10 bases to trimming and J lost 2 bases, with 10 bases between them. The CDR3 reads CATRQFTDTQYF. The CDR3 region has the DNA TGTGCCACCCGACAGTTCACAGATACGCAGTATTTT.